This is a list of T cell receptor beta chains from one sample in a study of CD8+ T cells in alopecia areata. Generated by immunoSEQ multiplex PCR, the TCRdb table keeps only in-frame clones and is missing some. The table has roughly 250,000 clones, around two thirds seen once. The material sequenced was CD4+ T cells sorted from blood, taken at week 0. Receptors originate from a human donor with alopecia areata. The CDR3 runs from the conserved cysteine through the conserved F or W. A D gene is named only where the DNA matches it firmly. Clone sizes are given selectively: once, few, many, or a class where the clone is expanded.

V: TRBV5-1; length: 15; D: TRBD1; size: NA; J: TRBJ2-7; DNA: TGCGCCAGCAGCGGACCGGGACAGGGATCCTACGAGCAGTACTTC; CDR3: CASSGPGQGSYEQYF
V: TRBV29-1; length: 13; D: NA; size: once; J: TRBJ1-2; DNA: TGCAGCGTTGGGCCCGGGACACAGTATGGCTACACCTTC; CDR3: CSVGPGTQYGYTF
V: TRBV30; length: 10; D: NA; size: once; J: TRBJ1-5; DNA: TGTGCCTCCATAGGGCGGCCCCAGCATTTT; CDR3: CASIGRPQHF
V: TRBV7-6; length: 16; D: TRBD1; size: NA; J: TRBJ1-6; DNA: TGTGCCAGCAGCCTACTTGACAGGGGAAGTAATTCACCCCTCCACTTT; CDR3: CASSLLDRGSNSPLHF
V: TRBV7-9; length: 15; D: NA; size: NA; J: TRBJ2-1; DNA: TGTGCCAGCAGCTTAGAACGTACGACGTCGGGTGAGCAGTTCTTC; CDR3: CASSLERTTSGEQFF
V: TRBV29-1; length: 16; D: TRBD2; size: NA; J: TRBJ2-2; DNA: TGCAGCGTTGGGAGGCTAGCGGGGGCAAACACCGGGGAGCTGTTTTTT; CDR3: CSVGRLAGANTGELFF
V: TRBV7-2; length: 13; D: NA; size: NA; J: TRBJ2-3; DNA: TGTGCCAGCAGCTCGCTAAGCACAGATACGCAGTATTTT; CDR3: CASSSLSTDTQYF
V: TRBV25-1; length: 15; D: NA; size: NA; J: TRBJ2-1; DNA: TGTGCCAGCTCCCCACAGGGGGGGATTTGGAATGAGCAGTTCTTC; CDR3: CASSPQGGIWNEQFF
V: TRBV29-1; length: 15; D: NA; size: NA; J: TRBJ2-3; DNA: TGCAGCGTGGAATTAAGACTCCCCTCGACAGATACGCAGTATTTT; CDR3: CSVELRLPSTDTQYF
V: TRBV29-1; length: 11; D: NA; size: NA; J: TRBJ2-4; DNA: TGCAGCGTTGAAGGAACGGTAACTCAGTACTTC; CDR3: CSVEGTVTQYF
V: TRBV4-1; length: 14; D: NA; size: few; J: TRBJ1-5; DNA: TGCGCCAGCAGCCTCCGGGAAGGGAGTCAGCCCCAGCATTTT; CDR3: CASSLREGSQPQHF
V: TRBV19; length: 12; D: NA; size: NA; J: TRBJ1-5; DNA: TGTGCCAGTAGTATAGGGGGGCAGCCCCAGCATTTT; CDR3: CASSIGGQPQHF
V: TRBV29-1; length: 12; D: NA; size: NA; J: TRBJ2-5; DNA: TGCAGCGTCAGGGATTCTATGGAGACCCAGTACTTC; CDR3: CSVRDSMETQYF
V: TRBV15; length: 15; D: TRBD1; size: NA; J: TRBJ2-7; DNA: TGTGCCACCAGCAGAGAGGACAGGGACCGCCCCGAGCAGTACTTC; CDR3: CATSREDRDRPEQYF